This is a list of T cell receptor beta chains from one sample in a study of blood T cell repertoires in COVID-19. Sequenced by immunoSEQ multiplex PCR; TCRdb stores in-frame clones only, minus some. Of under 110,000 clones listed, about 87% are singletons. The sequencing input was peripheral blood. These receptors were obtained from a woman aged 25 to 39 with acute or convalescent COVID-19. Each CDR3 is given with its conserved first and last residue. Each record gives: D gene, clone size, J gene, V gene, CDR3 DNA, CDR3 protein. D genes are given only for firm matches. Size values are once, few and many counts, or a class for expanded clones, and some rows have none.

d_call: .; clone_size: .; j_call: TRBJ2-1; v_call: TRBV12-3/TRBV12-4; cdr3_nt: TGTGCCAGCAGCGGACAAGTTTACAATGAGCAGTTCTTC; cdr3_aa: CASSGQVYNEQFF
d_call: .; clone_size: once; j_call: TRBJ2-3; v_call: TRBV10-3; cdr3_nt: TGTGCCATCAGTGAGACGCAGGGCCCAGATACGCAGTATTTT; cdr3_aa: CAISETQGPDTQYF
d_call: .; clone_size: .; j_call: TRBJ1-6; v_call: TRBV28; cdr3_nt: TGTGCCAGCAGTATTAGGGGGGGAGATTCACCCCTCCACTTT; cdr3_aa: CASSIRGGDSPLHF
d_call: .; clone_size: .; j_call: TRBJ1-2; v_call: TRBV5-4; cdr3_nt: TGTGCCAGCAGCTTGTGGCAGGGCGGCTACACCTTC; cdr3_aa: CASSLWQGGYTF
d_call: .; clone_size: .; j_call: TRBJ2-3; v_call: TRBV18; cdr3_nt: TGTGCCAGCTCACCCGGGACTTCGGATACGCAGTATTTT; cdr3_aa: CASSPGTSDTQYF
d_call: .; clone_size: few; j_call: TRBJ1-6; v_call: TRBV7-2; cdr3_nt: TGTGCCAGCAGCCCGGGGACATTCATTTCACCCCTCCACTTT; cdr3_aa: CASSPGTFISPLHF
d_call: .; clone_size: .; j_call: TRBJ2-1; v_call: TRBV29-1; cdr3_nt: TGCAGCGTCGAAAACCCCGGGTCCTCCGGGTGGTTCTTC; cdr3_aa: CSVENPGSSGWFF
d_call: .; clone_size: .; j_call: TRBJ2-3; v_call: TRBV19; cdr3_nt: TGTGCCAGTAAAAGACAGGCTCCTCTCGACGCAGATACGCAGTATTTT; cdr3_aa: CASKRQAPLDADTQYF
d_call: TRBD2; clone_size: once; j_call: TRBJ2-7; v_call: TRBV11-2; cdr3_nt: TGTGCCAGCAGCCTGTCTTTGGGGGGGAGCTCCTACGAGCAGTACTTC; cdr3_aa: CASSLSLGGSSYEQYF
d_call: .; clone_size: .; j_call: TRBJ1-5; v_call: TRBV7-2; cdr3_nt: TGTGCCAGCAGCTCCGAAGGGCGGGGGCTAGGTCAGCCCCAGCATTTT; cdr3_aa: CASSSEGRGLGQPQHF
d_call: .; clone_size: once; j_call: TRBJ1-1; v_call: TRBV18; cdr3_nt: TGTGCCAGCTCACTGGGACAGAACACTGAAGCTTTCTTT; cdr3_aa: CASSLGQNTEAFF
d_call: TRBD2; clone_size: .; j_call: TRBJ2-7; v_call: TRBV5-1; cdr3_nt: TGCGCCAGCAGCTTGCGTCCCAGCGGGGGGGACGCCTACGAGCAGTACTTC; cdr3_aa: CASSLRPSGGDAYEQYF
d_call: .; clone_size: .; j_call: TRBJ2-7; v_call: TRBV19; cdr3_nt: TGTGCCAGTAGTCGGCAGGGCCCTTCCTACGAGCAGTACTTC; cdr3_aa: CASSRQGPSYEQYF
d_call: .; clone_size: .; j_call: TRBJ2-2; v_call: TRBV4-1; cdr3_nt: TGCGCCAGCAGCCCCCGGACAACGAACACCGGGGAGCTGTTTTTT; cdr3_aa: CASSPRTTNTGELFF
d_call: .; clone_size: .; j_call: TRBJ1-5; v_call: TRBV21-1; cdr3_nt: TGTGCCAGCAGCCCCGGGAGACTTAATCAGCCCCAGCATTTT; cdr3_aa: CASSPGRLNQPQHF
d_call: .; clone_size: .; j_call: TRBJ2-1; v_call: TRBV12-3/TRBV12-4; cdr3_nt: TGTGCCAGCAGTTTGGACTATCATGAGCAGTTCTTC; cdr3_aa: CASSLDYHEQFF
d_call: .; clone_size: .; j_call: TRBJ1-2; v_call: TRBV7-8; cdr3_nt: TGTGCCAGCAGCTTAGGGGAGGACTATGGCTACACCTTC; cdr3_aa: CASSLGEDYGYTF
d_call: .; clone_size: .; j_call: TRBJ2-6; v_call: TRBV14; cdr3_nt: TGTGCCAGCAGCCAGTTAGACATGGGCTCTGGGGCCAACGTCCTGACTTTC; cdr3_aa: CASSQLDMGSGANVLTF
d_call: .; clone_size: once; j_call: TRBJ2-7; v_call: TRBV5-6; cdr3_nt: TGTGCCAGCAGCTTGGGAGACCTAGGAAACTACGAGCAGTACTTC; cdr3_aa: CASSLGDLGNYEQYF
d_call: TRBD2; clone_size: .; j_call: TRBJ2-3; v_call: TRBV15; cdr3_nt: TGTGCCACCAGCAGCAGTCTGGGACTAGCGGGGGGCTGGAGCACAGATACGCAGTATTTT; cdr3_aa: CATSSSLGLAGGWSTDTQYF
d_call: .; clone_size: .; j_call: TRBJ1-3; v_call: TRBV15; cdr3_nt: TGTGCCACCAGCTCTAACCCACAGGGTTCTGGAAACACCATATATTTT; cdr3_aa: CATSSNPQGSGNTIYF
d_call: TRBD1; clone_size: once; j_call: TRBJ1-5; v_call: TRBV7-9; cdr3_nt: TGTGCCAGCAGCCTATCCGGGACAGGGGGCAATCAGCCCCAGCATTTT; cdr3_aa: CASSLSGTGGNQPQHF
d_call: .; clone_size: .; j_call: TRBJ2-1; v_call: TRBV7-3; cdr3_nt: TGTGCCAGCAGCACGACAGGAGTTAATGAGCAGTTCTTC; cdr3_aa: CASSTTGVNEQFF
d_call: .; clone_size: .; j_call: TRBJ1-4; v_call: TRBV7-2; cdr3_nt: TGTGCCAGCAGCTTAGGGGGAACGGGGGAAAAACTGTTTTTT; cdr3_aa: CASSLGGTGEKLFF
d_call: .; clone_size: .; j_call: TRBJ1-4; v_call: TRBV10-2; cdr3_nt: TGCGCCAGCAGTGATACTAGTGGCTTGGGGAATGAAAAACTGTTTTTT; cdr3_aa: CASSDTSGLGNEKLFF
d_call: .; clone_size: few; j_call: TRBJ1-3; v_call: TRBV9; cdr3_nt: TGTGCCAGCAGCGTAGGGGACTCTGCGGGAAACACCATATATTTT; cdr3_aa: CASSVGDSAGNTIYF
d_call: TRBD1; clone_size: .; j_call: TRBJ2-5; v_call: TRBV7-9; cdr3_nt: TGTGCCAGCAGCGCTGACAGGGTCCAAGAGACCCAGTACTTC; cdr3_aa: CASSADRVQETQYF
d_call: .; clone_size: .; j_call: TRBJ2-7; v_call: TRBV19; cdr3_nt: TGTGCCAGCAGAGGACTTTACGAGCAGTACTTC; cdr3_aa: CASRGLYEQYF
d_call: .; clone_size: .; j_call: TRBJ2-1; v_call: TRBV24-1; cdr3_nt: TGTGCCACCACGGACGGGGGTACTGAGCAGTTCTTC; cdr3_aa: CATTDGGTEQFF
d_call: TRBD2; clone_size: once; j_call: TRBJ2-2; v_call: TRBV6-2/TRBV6-3; cdr3_nt: TGTGCCAGCAGTAGGATTACTAGCGGGGGGCGTCGGACCGGGGAGCTGTTTTTT; cdr3_aa: CASSRITSGGRRTGELFF
d_call: TRBD1; clone_size: once; j_call: TRBJ1-5; v_call: TRBV4-2; cdr3_nt: TGTGCCAGCAGCCAAAATCAGGGGGCAAAGCCCCAGCATTTT; cdr3_aa: CASSQNQGAKPQHF
d_call: TRBD1; clone_size: .; j_call: TRBJ1-2; v_call: TRBV11-3; cdr3_nt: TGTGCCAGCAGTCCTTCCGGGACAGCTTACTATGGCTACACCTTC; cdr3_aa: CASSPSGTAYYGYTF
d_call: TRBD1; clone_size: once; j_call: TRBJ2-7; v_call: TRBV7-9; cdr3_nt: TGTGCCAGCAGCACATCAGGCCACAGGGGGAGATACGAGCAGTACTTC; cdr3_aa: CASSTSGHRGRYEQYF
d_call: TRBD2; clone_size: .; j_call: TRBJ2-3; v_call: TRBV4-2; cdr3_nt: TGTGCCAGCAGCCAACGTGTGGGTAGCGGGATTTCTGTCACAGATACGCAGTATTTT; cdr3_aa: CASSQRVGSGISVTDTQYF
d_call: TRBD1; clone_size: .; j_call: TRBJ2-6; v_call: TRBV4-1; cdr3_nt: TGCGCCAGCAGCCAAGAGGAGACAGGGAGCTCTGGGGCCAACGTCCTGACTTTC; cdr3_aa: CASSQEETGSSGANVLTF
d_call: TRBD1; clone_size: .; j_call: TRBJ2-5; v_call: TRBV30; cdr3_nt: TGTGCCTGGAGTGTATGGCCAGGGGGCGTAGAGACCCAGTACTTC; cdr3_aa: CAWSVWPGGVETQYF
d_call: .; clone_size: .; j_call: TRBJ1-2; v_call: TRBV5-1; cdr3_nt: TGCGCCAGCAGCCGGGATACTGACTATGGCTACACCTTC; cdr3_aa: CASSRDTDYGYTF
d_call: TRBD1; clone_size: .; j_call: TRBJ2-7; v_call: TRBV6-5; cdr3_nt: TGTGCCAGCAGTTACCTGGGACAGGGAACCTACGAGCAGTACTTC; cdr3_aa: CASSYLGQGTYEQYF
d_call: TRBD1; clone_size: .; j_call: TRBJ1-2; v_call: TRBV2; cdr3_nt: TGTGCCAGGGCCGGGACAGGGAACGGCTACACCTTC; cdr3_aa: CARAGTGNGYTF
d_call: .; clone_size: .; j_call: TRBJ1-1; v_call: TRBV12-3/TRBV12-4; cdr3_nt: TGTGCCAGCAGCCCCTTCGGGGGGACTGAAGCTTTCTTT; cdr3_aa: CASSPFGGTEAFF
d_call: .; clone_size: .; j_call: TRBJ1-1; v_call: TRBV9; cdr3_nt: TGTGCCAGCAGCGAAGGAGACACTGAAGCTTTCTTT; cdr3_aa: CASSEGDTEAFF
d_call: .; clone_size: few; j_call: TRBJ1-5; v_call: TRBV7-5; cdr3_nt: TGTGCCAGAAGTCACAGGGGAAGTAGCAATCAGCCCCAGCATTTT; cdr3_aa: CARSHRGSSNQPQHF
d_call: .; clone_size: .; j_call: TRBJ1-6; v_call: TRBV6-1; cdr3_nt: TGTGCCAGCAGTGTCCCCAGGCTAAGCTCCTATAATTCACCCCTCCACTTT; cdr3_aa: CASSVPRLSSYNSPLHF
d_call: TRBD1; clone_size: .; j_call: TRBJ1-2; v_call: TRBV9; cdr3_nt: TGTGCCAGCAGCGTAGGGACAGGGGGCGCAGATGGCTACACCTTC; cdr3_aa: CASSVGTGGADGYTF
d_call: .; clone_size: many; j_call: TRBJ2-7; v_call: TRBV1; cdr3_nt: TGCACCAGCAGCCAAGCTCTACTAGCGGGGGTCGAGCAGTACTTC; cdr3_aa: CTSSQALLAGVEQYF
d_call: .; clone_size: .; j_call: TRBJ2-2; v_call: TRBV10-3; cdr3_nt: TGTGCCATCAAACCAGGTTGGGACACCGGGGAGCTGTTTTTT; cdr3_aa: CAIKPGWDTGELFF
d_call: .; clone_size: .; j_call: TRBJ1-1; v_call: TRBV10-1; cdr3_nt: TGCGCCAGCCTGCACAGGGCAAGAAAGGATACTGAAGCTTTCTTT; cdr3_aa: CASLHRARKDTEAFF
d_call: TRBD1; clone_size: .; j_call: TRBJ2-7; v_call: TRBV5-1; cdr3_nt: TGCGCCAGCAGCTTGGGCCAGGGGGCATCCTACGAGCAGTACTTC; cdr3_aa: CASSLGQGASYEQYF
d_call: TRBD1; clone_size: .; j_call: TRBJ1-2; v_call: TRBV28; cdr3_nt: TGTGCCAGCAGACCGACAGGGAGCGGTGGCTACACCTTC; cdr3_aa: CASRPTGSGGYTF
d_call: TRBD1; clone_size: few; j_call: TRBJ1-1; v_call: TRBV18; cdr3_nt: TGTGCCAGCTCACCAATTGAGACAGGGTTCACTGAAGCTTTCTTT; cdr3_aa: CASSPIETGFTEAFF
d_call: TRBD1; clone_size: .; j_call: TRBJ1-5; v_call: TRBV27; cdr3_nt: TGTGCCAGCAGTCCGGACAGGAGCAATCAGCCCCAGCATTTT; cdr3_aa: CASSPDRSNQPQHF
d_call: .; clone_size: .; j_call: TRBJ2-1; v_call: TRBV27; cdr3_nt: TGTGCCATTCTCAGGGGAGACAATGAGCAGTTCTTC; cdr3_aa: CAILRGDNEQFF
d_call: .; clone_size: once; j_call: TRBJ1-5; v_call: TRBV29-1; cdr3_nt: TGCAGCGTTGCGGGGGACTTGGGTCAGCCCCAGCATTTT; cdr3_aa: CSVAGDLGQPQHF
d_call: .; clone_size: .; j_call: TRBJ2-7; v_call: TRBV7-3; cdr3_nt: TGTGCCAGCAGCTTAAAACCCGGGTCCTCCTACGAGCAGTACTTC; cdr3_aa: CASSLKPGSSYEQYF
d_call: TRBD1; clone_size: .; j_call: TRBJ1-5; v_call: TRBV9; cdr3_nt: TGTGCCAGCAGCGCCACAGGGGGAGGTCAGCCCCAGCATTTT; cdr3_aa: CASSATGGGQPQHF
d_call: TRBD1; clone_size: .; j_call: TRBJ2-7; v_call: TRBV6-5; cdr3_nt: TGTGCCAGCAGTTACTCTACAGGGGCGCGAGGGGAGCAGTACTTC; cdr3_aa: CASSYSTGARGEQYF
d_call: TRBD1; clone_size: .; j_call: TRBJ1-1; v_call: TRBV27; cdr3_nt: TGTGCCAGCAGTAGACCCGGGACAGGGGACACTGAAGCTTTCTTT; cdr3_aa: CASSRPGTGDTEAFF
d_call: .; clone_size: .; j_call: TRBJ2-7; v_call: TRBV12-5; cdr3_nt: TGTGCTAGTGGTTTGGTAAGGGGAAAGGGCGGCGAGCAGTACTTC; cdr3_aa: CASGLVRGKGGEQYF
d_call: TRBD1; clone_size: .; j_call: TRBJ2-3; v_call: TRBV5-1; cdr3_nt: TGCGCCAGCTCCCAGGACAGGACTCAGGATACGCAGTATTTT; cdr3_aa: CASSQDRTQDTQYF
d_call: .; clone_size: .; j_call: TRBJ1-6; v_call: TRBV4-1; cdr3_nt: TGCGCCAGCAGCCAAGGTTTTTCTAATAATTCACCCCTCCACTTT; cdr3_aa: CASSQGFSNNSPLHF